The clone carrying this T cell receptor (beta chain) was observed many times. The data were obtained in a study of response to subunit inactivated influenza vaccine. This CDR3 is 13 amino acids long. Germline CDR1 reads SQVTM; CDR2 reads ANQGSEA. Trimming took 3 bases from V and 6 from J; bases not matched to a gene: 6. In TCRdb, the RT-PCR reads were re-called with MiXCR into one record per CDR3 protein. Of around 760,000 distinct CDR3 sequences listed, around 14% are singletons. The chain joins TRBV29-1 to TRBJ2-3, with TRBD2 matching 7 bases. The sequencing here drew on PBMCs from blood, taken approximately 15 days before vaccination. This sequence originates from a man aged 50-59 years who received an inactivated influenza vaccine. In nucleotides, the CDR3 is TGCAGCGTTGATGGGCAAGCGGGGGATACGCAGTATTTT. Its protein product is CSVDGQAGDTQYF.